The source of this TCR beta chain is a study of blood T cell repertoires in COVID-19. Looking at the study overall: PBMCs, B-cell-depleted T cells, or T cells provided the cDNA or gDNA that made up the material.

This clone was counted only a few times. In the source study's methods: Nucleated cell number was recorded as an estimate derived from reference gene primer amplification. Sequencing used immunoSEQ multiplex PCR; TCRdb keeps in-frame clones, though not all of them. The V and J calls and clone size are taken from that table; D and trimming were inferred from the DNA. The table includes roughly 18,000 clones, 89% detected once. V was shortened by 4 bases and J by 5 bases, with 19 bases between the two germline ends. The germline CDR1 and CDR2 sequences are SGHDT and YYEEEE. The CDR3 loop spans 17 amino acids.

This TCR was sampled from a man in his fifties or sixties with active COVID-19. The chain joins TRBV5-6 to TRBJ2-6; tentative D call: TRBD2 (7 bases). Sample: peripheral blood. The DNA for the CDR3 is TGTGCCAGCAGCCTAACCGACGGGGGGCGAAGGGCCAACGTCCTGACTTTC. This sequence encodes CASSLTDGGRRANVLTF.